The rows below give T cell receptor beta chains drawn from one sample of a study of regulatory T cells in long-lasting Graves disease. TCRdb ran MiXCR on the multiplex PCR reads and lists one entry per CDR3 protein. This table has about 350,000 distinct CDR3 sequences, about a sixth appearing once. The same sample was also used in a study of T cells in Graves' hyperthyroidism and ophthalmopathy.

The sample was peripheral blood mononuclear cells (PBMCs), taken at new diagnosis, from a patient treated with antithyroid drugs. Every receptor here comes from a woman between 18 and 29 years old with Graves disease. Each CDR3 is given with its conserved first and last residue. The D gene is left open where the match is weak. Only some rows state a clone size, as once, few, many or a class for expanded clones.

d_call	cdr3_length	v_call	clone_size	j_call	cdr3_aa	cdr3_nt
TRBD1	13	TRBV20-1	many	TRBJ2-7	CSAAGTDSYEQYF	TGCAGTGCTGCAGGGACAGACTCCTACGAGCAGTACTTC
TRBD1	15	TRBV5-1	many	TRBJ2-1	CASSSRDRGYDEQFF	TGCGCCAGCAGCTCCCGGGACAGGGGTTATGATGAGCAGTTCTTC
-	16	TRBV5-1	many	TRBJ2-3	CASSVRDPRPTDTQYF	TGCGCCAGCAGCGTCCGGGATCCTAGGCCCACAGATACGCAGTATTTT
-	15	TRBV6-5	-	TRBJ1-4	CASSYSGATNEKLFF	TGTGCCAGCAGTTACTCCGGGGCTACTAATGAAAAACTGTTTTTT
-	13	TRBV11-2	many	TRBJ2-2	CAGRSANTGELFF	TGTGCCGGAAGGTCCGCGAACACCGGGGAGCTGTTTTTT
-	12	TRBV12-3/TRBV12-4	few	TRBJ2-7	CASSFRSSEQYF	TGTGCCAGCAGTTTCCGTTCGAGCGAGCAGTACTTC
-	14	TRBV18	many	TRBJ2-5	CASSPPTIQETQYF	TGTGCCAGCTCACCACCTACGATCCAAGAGACCCAGTACTTC
TRBD2	19	TRBV5-8	many	TRBJ2-1	CASSPTGLAGGPSYNEQFF	TGTGCCAGCAGCCCTACGGGACTAGCGGGGGGTCCCTCCTACAATGAGCAGTTCTTC
-	16	TRBV18	few	TRBJ2-4	CASSPPGELAKNIQYF	TGTGCCAGCTCACCGCCAGGGGAGTTAGCCAAAAACATTCAGTACTTC
-	13	TRBV7-7	many	TRBJ1-5	CASSLSEGQPQHF	TGTGCTAGCAGCTTATCTGAGGGTCAGCCCCAGCATTTT
-	13	TRBV6-1	-	TRBJ1-5	CASSERENQPQHF	TGTGCCAGCAGTGAAAGAGAGAATCAGCCCCAGCATTTT
TRBD1	13	TRBV6-2/TRBV6-3	-	TRBJ1-1	CASSSRGLGEAFF	TGTGCCAGCAGTTCCAGGGGGCTTGGTGAAGCTTTCTTT
-	16	TRBV7-3	few	TRBJ2-2	CASSPQGGGLPGELFF	TGTGCCAGCAGCCCCCAGGGGGGGGGCCTCCCCGGGGAGCTGTTTTTT
TRBD2	15	TRBV28	many	TRBJ2-7	CASSLPVAGVGEQYF	TGTGCCAGCAGTTTACCCGTGGCGGGAGTTGGCGAGCAGTACTTC
TRBD2	15	TRBV9	few	TRBJ2-1	CASSVGTSEGNEQFF	TGTGCCAGCAGCGTAGGAACTAGCGAGGGAAATGAGCAGTTCTTC
TRBD2	14	TRBV7-3	many	TRBJ2-1	CASSSKGGSNEQFF	TGTGCCAGCAGCTCAAAGGGAGGGAGCAATGAGCAGTTCTTC
TRBD1	16	TRBV6-2/TRBV6-3	many	TRBJ1-1	CASSIRDRGTKTEAFF	TGTGCCAGCAGTATCCGGGACAGGGGGACCAAAACTGAAGCTTTCTTT
-	14	TRBV7-9	-	TRBJ1-4	CASSLSQGGEKLFF	TGTGCCAGCAGCTTAAGCCAGGGAGGCGAAAAACTGTTTTTT
-	13	TRBV2	many	TRBJ2-5	CASGLEGGKTQYF	TGTGCCAGCGGGCTGGAGGGCGGGAAGACCCAGTACTTC
TRBD1	14	TRBV12-3/TRBV12-4	many	TRBJ1-5	CASSPGQELQPQHF	TGTGCCAGCAGCCCGGGACAGGAGTTACAGCCCCAGCATTTT
-	15	TRBV6-2/TRBV6-3	few	TRBJ1-3	CASSPSGRTGNTIYF	TGTGCCAGCAGCCCCAGCGGTAGGACTGGAAACACCATATATTTT
-	13	TRBV27	many	TRBJ2-7	CASSLSRSYEQYF	TGTGCCAGCAGTCTATCTCGCTCCTACGAGCAGTACTTC
-	14	TRBV3-1	many	TRBJ2-2	CASSQDFYTGELFF	TGTGCCAGCAGCCAAGACTTCTACACCGGGGAGCTGTTTTTT
TRBD1	15	TRBV19	many	TRBJ1-5	CASSPSTGGTQPQHF	TGTGCCAGTAGTCCCTCCACAGGGGGCACTCAGCCCCAGCATTTT
-	15	TRBV15	-	TRBJ1-6	CATSRVRAGNSPLHF	TGTGCCACCAGCAGAGTACGGGCCGGTAATTCACCCCTCCACTTT
TRBD2	18	TRBV11-1	few	TRBJ2-7	CASSLLGGRVGGGSEQYF	TGTGCCAGCAGCTTATTGGGCGGACGAGTAGGCGGGGGTTCCGAGCAGTACTTC
-	16	TRBV27	few	TRBJ1-3	CASSLSPKTGRNTIYF	TGTGCCAGCAGTTTATCTCCAAAGACAGGTAGAAACACCATATATTTT
-	11	TRBV6-1	few	TRBJ1-2	CASSVQTGYTF	TGTGCCAGCAGTGTACAGACAGGCTACACCTTC
-	15	TRBV7-3	few	TRBJ2-1	CASSLEDSLSTEQFF	TGTGCCAGCAGCCTCGAGGACTCCTTATCCACTGAGCAGTTCTTC
-	14	TRBV7-9	-	TRBJ1-3	CASSLQVTGNTIYF	TGTGCCAGCAGCTTACAGGTTACTGGAAACACCATATATTTT
-	15	TRBV5-1	many	TRBJ2-3	CASSPPLDWTDTQYF	TGCGCCAGCAGCCCACCACTAGATTGGACAGATACGCAGTATTTT
TRBD1	15	TRBV28	many	TRBJ2-1	CASSEDRRSYNEQFF	TGTGCCAGCAGTGAGGACAGGCGGTCCTACAATGAGCAGTTCTTC
-	15	TRBV27	many	TRBJ2-7	CASSSTGGTSYEQYF	TGTGCCAGCAGTTCAACCGGGGGTACGTCCTACGAGCAGTACTTC
TRBD1	15	TRBV2	many	TRBJ1-1	CASREGTGVTTEAFF	TGTGCCAGCAGGGAGGGGACAGGGGTTACGACTGAAGCTTTCTTT
-	15	TRBV20-1	-	TRBJ2-7	CSANEPGLNSYEQYF	TGCAGTGCTAACGAACCGGGACTCAACTCCTACGAGCAGTACTTC
TRBD2	18	TRBV12-3/TRBV12-4	many	TRBJ2-7	CASSGLIGSQSSAGEQYF	TGTGCCAGCAGTGGATTAATCGGAAGCCAATCCTCAGCGGGGGAGCAGTACTTC
TRBD1	13	TRBV29-1	many	TRBJ2-7	CSVDRVGAYEQYF	TGCAGCGTGGACAGGGTAGGGGCCTACGAGCAGTACTTC
TRBD2	15	TRBV9	-	TRBJ2-1	CASSVGGSVYNEQFF	TGTGCCAGCAGCGTGGGCGGGAGCGTTTACAATGAGCAGTTCTTC
TRBD2	14	TRBV20-1	many	TRBJ2-7	CSARVTGGAREQYF	TGCAGTGCTAGGGTAACGGGAGGAGCCCGCGAGCAGTACTTC
TRBD1	16	TRBV27	-	TRBJ1-1	CASSRSQGASYDEAFF	TGTGCCAGCAGTCGTTCACAGGGGGCTTCCTATGATGAAGCTTTCTTT